This T cell receptor (beta chain) was recorded in a study of chemoradiotherapy in HPV16-positive cancers. Turning to the study itself: Candidate HPV-specific T-cell clones and common TCR motifs came from functional assays in a couple of HPV16-positive patients.

A note on this clone: Antigen specificity is unknown.

Whole-study findings and limits: During treatment, candidate HPV-specific clones and E7-related motifs expanded in tumor. Functional assays defining HPV-specific T cells used only a couple of HPV16-positive patients.

Germline CDR1 reads MNHEY; CDR2 reads SVGAGI. The CDR3 runs 15 residues. V lost 6 bases to trimming and J lost 0 bases; unmatched junction nucleotides: 4. Assay used: immunoSEQ multiplex PCR; TCRdb lists only in-frame clones, some missing. This table holds 3,600 or so clones, roughly 79% found once. Over chemoradiotherapy, repertoires were sampled more than once. The V call is TRBV6-5, the J call TRBJ2-1, with 8 bases that match TRBD2. This clonotype originated in a human donor with HPV-associated anogenital cancer. The sample was collected from a patient who underwent chemoradiotherapy. CDR3 coding DNA: TGTGCCAGCAGCGACACTAGCGGCTCCTACAATGAGCAGTTCTTC. It yields the protein CASSDTSGSYNEQFF.